These 7 T cell receptor beta chains came from one sample sequenced in a study of control samples from healthy donors and cancer patients. Data came from immunoSEQ multiplex PCR; TCRdb stores just in-frame clones and leaves some out. The sample consists of around 180,000 clones, around nine tenths of them appearing once. The specimen was blood. The receptors derive from a woman between 25 and 40 years old in good health.

This chain uses TRBV7-9 with TRBJ2-7; 11 nucleotides line up with TRBD1. V shed 1 base, J shed 2 bases, and the junction held 7 bases outside the gene matches. Germline assignment: CDR1 SEHNR and CDR2 FQNEAQ (reference sequence). This CDR3 is built from 17 residues. CDR3 in DNA: TGTGCCAGCAGCTTAGGTATCAGGACAGGGGGCACCTACGAGCAGTACTTC. It codes for CASSLGIRTGGTYEQYF.

This clone appeared a single time. J is TRBJ2-1 and V is TRBV5-4; D is perhaps TRBD2 (6 bases). CDR1 is SGHNT and CDR2 is YYREEE in the germline V gene (reference sequence). This CDR3 has 14 amino acids. Trimming left V 3 bases short and J 5 bases short, with 12 bases between. The chain's CDR3 is CASSSLAEDNEQFF. CDR3 DNA: TGTGCCAGCAGCTCCTTAGCGGAAGACAATGAGCAGTTCTTC.

This chain connects TRBV5-1 to TRBJ2-6, with D uncertain. The CDR3 consists of 17 residues. The V end was cut by 2 bases, the J end by 0 bases, with 12 bases between. Per the germline V gene, CDR1 is SGHRS and CDR2 is YFSETQ. The CDR3 DNA is TGCGCCAGCAGCTTTCGACCGGCGAGCTCTGGGGCCAACGTCCTGACTTTC. Protein: CASSFRPASSGANVLTF.

The chain recombines TRBV4-1 with TRBJ2-2; 15 nucleotides align to TRBD2. Trimming cost V 3 bases and J 1 base; bases outside gene matches: 6. The CDR3 sequence is 19 residues long. Germline V lookup: CDR1 MGHRA, CDR2 YSYEKL. The CDR3, as DNA: TGCGCCAGCAGCCACCCGGGGACTAGCGGGGGGTTGAACACCGGGGAGCTGTTTTTT. This encodes CASSHPGTSGGLNTGELFF.

The table lists this clone with a count of one. The chain recombines TRBV29-1 with TRBJ2-7; 7 bases agree with TRBD2. The CDR3 has 14 amino acids. The V gene end was trimmed by 6 bases and the J gene end by 0 bases; junction bases not matched to a gene: 8. The V gene's germline CDR1 is SQVTM and CDR2 ANQGSEA. CDR3 coding DNA: TGCAGCGTCTTCACTAGCGCCAGCTCCTACGAGCAGTACTTC. Translated: CSVFTSASSYEQYF.

The chain carries TRBV5-6 and TRBJ1-2; perhaps TRBD1 as D (5 bases). Trimming shortened V by 0 bases and J by 1 base, and 10 bases separated the two germline ends. CDR1 is SGHDT, CDR2 YYEEEE, per germline. The CDR3 spans 15 residues. The CDR3 DNA sequence: TGTGCCAGCAGCTTGGGGGGCGCAGTTAACTATGGCTACACCTTC. Amino acid sequence: CASSLGGAVNYGYTF.

CDR3 coding DNA: TGTGCCAGCAGCGGCGTGGGACAGACGAACACTGAAGCTTTCTTT. It codes for CASSGVGQTNTEAFF. The V gene is TRBV5-4, the J gene TRBJ1-1; the match to TRBD1 covers 7 bases. The J segment lost 1 base and the V segment lost 4 bases, leaving 7 bases of the junction unmatched. The CDR3 extends over 15 amino acids. Per germline, CDR1 SGHNT and CDR2 YYREEE (reference sequence).